This T cell receptor (beta chain) was recovered during a study of blood T cell repertoires in COVID-19. Overall study context: T cells, B-cell-depleted T cells, or PBMCs supplied cDNA or gDNA.

Profiling relied on immunoSEQ multiplex PCR, and the TCRdb table lists in-frame clones only, not all of them. The data show 200,000 to 250,000 clones, roughly 85% seen once. The receptor was derived from a woman at least 80 years old with acute or convalescent COVID-19. Sequencing was carried out using peripheral blood.

CDR3 nucleotide sequence: TGTGCCAGCAACTTTTACAGGGATAGGGATTTTTACACCTTC. This gives the protein CASNFYRDRDFYTF. The rearrangement joins TRBV5-8 to TRBJ1-2, with D perhaps matching TRBD1 (6 bases). V was shortened by 6 bases and J by 11 bases, with 23 bases between the two germline ends. The V gene's germline CDR1 is SGHTS and CDR2 YDEGEE. The CDR3 contains 14 residues. Full variable domain (remainder filled in from reference TRBV5-8 and TRBJ1-2): EAGVTQSPTHLIKTRGQQATLRCSPISGHTSVYWYQQALGLGLQFLLWYDEGEERNRGNFPPRFSGRQFPNYSSELNVNALELEDSALYLCASNFYRDRDFYTFGSGTRLTVV.